These 3 T cell receptor beta chains originate from one sample sequenced in a study of regulatory T cells in long-lasting Graves disease. Documented time point: persistent/refractory GD, antithyroid drugs over 5 years with positive TRAb. Extracted PBMC RNA gave rise to the TCR library. For TCR beta, libraries came from iRepertoire HTBI primers and Arm-PCR of CDR3 regions. TCRdb redid the calling of the multiplex PCR reads with MiXCR, one entry per CDR3 protein. The table has a few hundred thousand distinct CDR3 sequences, around a quarter seen once. Sample: peripheral blood mononuclear cells (PBMCs), taken when the disease was refractory, from a patient treated with antithyroid drugs. The origin of the receptors is a female donor with Graves disease.

The chain carries TRBV5-1 and TRBJ2-5; 7 bases match TRBD2. Trimming took 1 base from V and 3 from J; bases not matched to a gene: 3. The CDR3 runs to 14 residues. Germline loops: CDR1 SGHRS, CDR2 YFSETQ. The CDR3 DNA is TGCGCCAGCAGCTTGTCGCTAGCGGAAGAGACCCAGTACTTC. It translates to CASSLSLAEETQYF.

Many counts were recorded for this clonotype. V and J are TRBV12-3 or TRBV12-4 and TRBJ2-7; D is tentatively TRBD1 or TRBD2 (6 bases each). V lost 6 bases, J lost 0 bases, and 15 bases lay in between. CDR3 size: 15 residues. The CDR3 DNA reads as TGTGCCAGCAGACCACCGGGGGCAAGCTCCTACGAGCAGTACTTC. It translates to CASRPPGASSYEQYF.

The CDR3 DNA is TGTGCCAGCAGCCTGCGACAGGAGCAGTACTTC. Translation gives CASSLRQEQYF. V and J are TRBV3-1 and TRBJ2-7, with a tentative D call TRBD1 (5 bases). From germline, CDR1 is LGHDT and CDR2 YNNKEL (reference sequence). The V gene lost 4 bases and the J gene lost 7 bases, with 8 bases spanning the gap. CDR3 length equals 11 residues.